Listed here are 27 T cell receptor beta chains from one sample, sequenced in a study of blood T cell repertoires in COVID-19. Produced via immunoSEQ multiplex PCR; TCRdb's table is partial and in-frame only. The table includes approximately 63,000 clones, 70% to 90% detected once. The specimen was peripheral blood. These receptors were obtained from a woman older than 75 with acute or convalescent COVID-19.

V gene TRBV5-1 combines with J gene TRBJ1-3, with D perhaps matching TRBD1 (6 bases). The length of the CDR3 is 12 residues. Trimming took off 7 bases at V and 3 bases at J, with 8 bases between the two ends. Germline V gene data show CDR1 as SGHRS and CDR2 as YFSETQ. CDR3 coding DNA: TGCGCCAGCTGGACAGATGGAAACACCATATATTTT. It specifies CASWTDGNTIYF. The full variable domain, in which reference TRBV5-1 and TRBJ1-3 provide the parts outside the CDR3, is KAGVTQTPRYLIKTRGQQVTLSCSPISGHRSVSWYQQTPGQGLQFLFEYFSETQRNKGNFPGRFSGRQFSNSRSEMNVSTLELGDSALYLCASWTDGNTIYFGEGSWLTVV.

The chain uses TRBV4-3 and TRBJ2-2; 8 nucleotides align to TRBD1. Per the germline V gene, CDR1 is LGHNA and CDR2 is YSLEER. V lost 2 bases, J lost 5 bases, and 22 bases stayed unmatched. The CDR3 has 21 amino acids. The CDR3 here is CASSQHDFRRPDRDFTGELFF. CDR3 DNA sequence: TGCGCCAGCAGCCAACACGACTTTCGAAGGCCGGACAGGGATTTTACCGGGGAGCTGTTTTTT.

J is TRBJ2-1 and V is TRBV4-1; the D gene is possibly TRBD1 (6 bases). Trimming removed 3 bases at V and 9 bases at J, with 21 bases between. The CDR3 is made up of 16 amino acids. In germline, CDR1 is MGHRA, CDR2 YSYEKL. CDR3 nucleotides: TGCGCCAGCAGCCAGGATGACCTTTACAGGGTGGGTGAGCAGTTCTTC. Protein product: CASSQDDLYRVGEQFF.

V usage is TRBV7-2 and J usage is TRBJ1-2; the D gene is possibly TRBD1 (6 bases). This CDR3 contains 14 residues. In germline, CDR1 is SGHTA, CDR2 FQGNSA. V lost 5 bases, J lost 8 bases, and 18 bases lay in between. Written as DNA, the CDR3 is TGTGCCAGCAGCCCAGGGGTGGCAGGGGAAGGCTACACCTTC. It is translated as CASSPGVAGEGYTF.

This chain uses TRBV11-3 with TRBJ1-1; maybe TRBD1 (6 bases). V lost 6 bases and J lost 5, with 16 bases in between. The CDR3 has 14 amino acids. Germline values: CDR1 SGHNT, CDR2 YENEEA. This chain's CDR3 is CASRDGGRGTEAFF. CDR3 DNA sequence: TGTGCCAGCAGAGACGGGGGGCGCGGAACTGAAGCTTTCTTT.

DNA of the CDR3: TGTGCCAGCAGCGCTCCACTAGCGGCCTACGAGCAGTACTTC. Protein sequence: CASSAPLAAYEQYF. This chain joins TRBV5-4 and TRBJ2-7, with TRBD2 identical over 8 bases. Germline-derived CDR1 and CDR2 are SGHNT and YYREEE (reference sequence). The CDR3 is 14 residues long. J lost 2 bases, V lost 4 bases, and 5 bases had no gene match.

This chain's CDR3 is CASSQTEVRLYF. CDR3 DNA: TGCGCCAGCAGCCAAACGGAGGTGCGCTTATATTTT. The chain combines TRBV4-1 with TRBJ1-3; no clear D gene. V lost 2 bases and J 14 bases, leaving 13 bases between the germline ends. The CDR3 has 12 amino acids. Germline CDR1 reads MGHRA; CDR2 reads YSYEKL.

The chain joins TRBV9 to TRBJ1-6; D may be TRBD1 (5 bases). The CDR3 totals 15 residues. V lost 4 bases and J lost 8, with 16 bases in between. CDR1 is SGDLS, CDR2 YYNGEE, per germline. The CDR3 loop is CASSIQVGADSPLHF. Here the CDR3 DNA reads TGTGCCAGCAGCATCCAAGTAGGGGCTGATTCACCCCTCCACTTT.

The chain joins TRBV11-2 to TRBJ2-5; 7 bases match TRBD2. CDR3 length: 14 amino acids. V lost 3 bases and J lost 5; bases outside the gene matches: 6. From germline, CDR1 is SGHAT and CDR2 FQNNGV. The CDR3 spells CASSLGGGRETQYF. The DNA for the CDR3 is TGTGCCAGCAGCTTGGGCGGGGGACGGGAGACCCAGTACTTC.

The gene calls are TRBV6-5 and TRBJ2-1, with 8 bases fitting TRBD1. The CDR3 consists of 15 residues. V was pared by 2 bases and J by 3 bases, with 3 bases of the junction left unmatched. The germline gives CDR1 MNHEY, CDR2 SVGAGI. CDR3 loop: CASSYAGTGYNEQFF. The CDR3 DNA is TGTGCCAGCAGTTACGCCGGGACAGGCTACAATGAGCAGTTCTTC.

The genes are TRBV30 and TRBJ2-2; D is perhaps TRBD2 (5 bases). This CDR3 is built from 16 residues. V was shortened by 2 bases and J by 1 base, with 14 bases between the two germline ends. Germline values: CDR1 GTSNPN, CDR2 SVGIG (reference sequence). CDR3 protein: CAWSLGRTWNTGELFF. DNA of the CDR3: TGTGCCTGGAGTCTCGGGCGGACTTGGAACACCGGGGAGCTGTTTTTT.

This sequence joins TRBV2 and TRBJ2-2; 10 nucleotides match TRBD2. CDR3 size: 14 residues. V lost 7 bases, J lost 4 bases, and 3 bases stayed unmatched. Germline V gene data show CDR1 as SNHLY and CDR2 as FYNNEI. Written as DNA, the CDR3 is TGTGCCAGCAACCAGCGGGGGGGCACCGGGGAGCTGTTTTTT. It specifies CASNQRGGTGELFF.

This chain uses TRBV30 with TRBJ1-2; possibly TRBD1 for D (6 bases). The ends were cut back, 0 bases at V and 8 bases at J, with 10 bases in the middle. The germline CDR1 and CDR2 sequences are GTSNPN and SVGIG (reference sequence). CDR3 length equals 12 residues. The chain's CDR3 is CAWSVTGLGYTF. CDR3 coding DNA: TGTGCCTGGAGTGTCACAGGGTTGGGCTACACCTTC.

Only one count was recorded for this clone. V is TRBV5-1 and J is TRBJ2-2; tentative D call: TRBD1 (5 bases). Per the germline V gene, CDR1 is SGHRS and CDR2 is YFSETQ. The CDR3 is made up of 16 amino acids. The V gene lost 1 base and the J gene lost 2 bases, with 12 bases spanning the gap. CDR3 region: CASSLSDSINTGELFF. The DNA of the CDR3 is TGCGCCAGCAGCTTGAGTGACAGCATTAACACCGGGGAGCTGTTTTTT.

V usage is TRBV4-3 and J usage is TRBJ2-1; 8 positions agree with TRBD2. The CDR3 covers 17 residues. Trimming cost V 3 bases and J 8 bases; bases outside gene matches: 15. Looked up from germline, CDR1 is LGHNA and CDR2 is YSLEER. The CDR3 reads CASSHLHAAGGQDEQFF. For the CDR3, the DNA is TGCGCCAGCAGCCACCTACACGCGGCGGGGGGTCAGGATGAGCAGTTCTTC.

The V gene is TRBV19, the J gene TRBJ1-5; TRBD1 aligns across 12 bases. The germline CDR1 and CDR2 sequences are LNHDA and SQIVND (reference sequence). V gave up 1 base and J gave up 4 bases; unmatched junction bases: 8. CDR3 length: 18 amino acids. Written as DNA, the CDR3 is TGTGCCAGTAGTATAGCCCGGGACAGGGGGCAGCGAAATCAGCCCCAGCATTTT. The encoded protein is CASSIARDRGQRNQPQHF.

This clone is a singleton in its sample. V gene TRBV19 combines with J gene TRBJ2-1; D gene uncertain. This CDR3 is built from 15 residues. Per germline, CDR1 LNHDA and CDR2 SQIVND (reference sequence). Trimming took 5 bases from V and 7 from J, leaving 18 bases between them. The CDR3 DNA reads TGTGCCAGTAGTCGACGACACGAAACCCGGAATGAGCAGTTCTTC. As protein: CASSRRHETRNEQFF.

The chain employs TRBV5-4 and TRBJ2-1, with 11 positions matching TRBD2. The CDR3 extends over 15 amino acids. Trimming at V came to 4 bases and at J to 6 bases, leaving 6 bases not matched to a gene. In germline, CDR1 is SGHNT, CDR2 YYREEE (reference sequence). The CDR3 nucleotides are TGTGCCAGCAGCACCGGACTAGCGGGTATCAATGAGCAGTTCTTC. Residues: CASSTGLAGINEQFF.

The rearrangement joins TRBV27 to TRBJ2-7, with a tentative D call TRBD2 (6 bases). The CDR3 extends over 14 amino acids. V was pared by 7 bases and J by 0 bases, with 13 bases between. Germline V lookup: CDR1 MNHEY, CDR2 SMNVEV (reference sequence). The DNA of the CDR3 is TGTGCCAGCAAGCGGGCGGGAACCTCCTACGAGCAGTACTTC. Translated, it gives CASKRAGTSYEQYF.

This clone was counted a single time. The chain joins TRBV6-1 to TRBJ1-1, with D tentatively TRBD1 (5 bases). The CDR3 runs to 16 residues. Germline loops: CDR1 MNHNS, CDR2 SASEGT. V was clipped by 4 bases and J by 0 bases, with 15 bases between them. The CDR3 DNA sequence: TGTGCCAGCAGTGGGGTAAGACAGCGCATGAACACTGAAGCTTTCTTT. Translation gives CASSGVRQRMNTEAFF.

The rearrangement links TRBV7-2 to TRBJ2-7; no reliable D call. This CDR3 spans 15 amino acids. Germline V gene sequence: CDR1 SGHTA, CDR2 FQGNSA. Trimming pared 1 base from V and 0 bases from J, leaving 10 bases between. The DNA for the CDR3 is TGTGCCAGCAGCTTAGTATCCCTCAGCTCCTACGAGCAGTACTTC. Amino acids: CASSLVSLSSYEQYF.

In its sample, this clone was seen once. V is TRBV27 and J is TRBJ1-2; 11 nucleotides agree with TRBD1. Germline CDR1 reads MNHEY; CDR2 reads SMNVEV (reference sequence). Losses at the gene ends were 0 bases for V and 4 bases for J; bases not matched to a gene: 7. The length of the CDR3 is 17 residues. CDR3 protein: CASSLSFGTGGLYGYTF. In DNA form, the CDR3 reads TGTGCCAGCAGTTTATCGTTCGGGACAGGGGGGCTCTATGGCTACACCTTC.

This chain connects TRBV5-1 to TRBJ2-2, with a weak D call TRBD1 (5 bases). V lost 0 bases to trimming and J lost 1 base, with 10 bases between them. Germline V CDR1 and CDR2: SGHRS, YFSETQ. The CDR3 loop spans 16 amino acids. The CDR3 here is CASSLEGALNTGELFF. The CDR3 DNA sequence: TGCGCCAGCAGCTTGGAAGGGGCCCTGAACACCGGGGAGCTGTTTTTT.

This clone has a single count. The rearrangement uses TRBV18 and TRBJ1-1, with D uncertain. CDR3 length: 14 residues. Germline V gene sequence: CDR1 KGHSH, CDR2 LQKENI. V was trimmed by 2 bases and J by 11 bases, leaving 18 bases between them. DNA of the CDR3: TGTGCCAGCTCACCAATGGCGGAAGACCCTAAGGCTTTCTTT. As protein: CASSPMAEDPKAFF.

V usage is TRBV18 and J usage is TRBJ1-2; 10 nucleotides match TRBD1. Germline loops: CDR1 KGHSH, CDR2 LQKENI. The CDR3 length is 14 residues. V shed 2 bases, J shed 7 bases, and the junction held 4 bases outside the gene matches. The CDR3 DNA reads as TGTGCCAGCTCACCAGCGGACAGGGGGGGTGGCTACACCTTC. Its protein is CASSPADRGGGYTF.

This clone was seen a handful of times. This chain uses TRBV19 with TRBJ1-2, with 7 bases identical to TRBD1. Germline V gene sequence: CDR1 LNHDA, CDR2 SQIVND (reference sequence). J gave up 5 bases and V 3 bases, and 9 bases lay outside the gene matches. CDR3 length equals 15 residues. The CDR3 loop is CASSIRDRAIYGYTF. The CDR3 DNA follows: TGTGCCAGTAGTATCCGGGACAGAGCTATTTATGGCTACACCTTC.

This clone was recorded only once. The chain uses TRBV9 and TRBJ2-5; D possibly corresponds to TRBD2 (5 bases). Trimming took off 3 bases at V and 5 bases at J, with 14 bases between the two ends. The germline V gene has CDR1 SGDLS and CDR2 YYNGEE. This CDR3 is 14 amino acids long. In nucleotides, the CDR3 is TGTGCCAGCAGCGGATTACGTTCGGGGGAGACCCAGTACTTC. This codes for CASSGLRSGETQYF.